This TCR beta chain was sequenced for a study of spatial heterogeneity in lung cancer. About this clonotype itself: No conserved phenylalanine or tryptophan ends this CDR3, so it is likely a read error.

CDR3 size: 16 residues. Germline V gives CDR1 SEHNR, CDR2 FQNEAQ (reference sequence). V dropped 5 bases and J dropped 4 bases, with 17 bases sitting between them. TCRdb fed the 5' RACE reads into MiXCR, producing one record per CDR3 protein. This table holds 50,000 to 65,000 distinct CDR3 sequences, around 8.4% found once. Time point defined: sample taken at primary tumor resection. Tumor, nontumor lung or frozen PBMC supplied whole RNA that was sequenced unsorted. This chain connects TRBV7-9 to TRBJ1-4; D possibly corresponds to TRBD1 (5 bases). This clonotype originated in a female donor with early-stage non-small cell lung cancer. Sequenced here: PBMCs, sampled at surgery. CDR3 in DNA: TGTGCCAGCAGCGTACGCGGCGGGGCCCTTAATGAAAAACTGTTTATT. Translated, it gives CASSVRGGALNEKLFI.